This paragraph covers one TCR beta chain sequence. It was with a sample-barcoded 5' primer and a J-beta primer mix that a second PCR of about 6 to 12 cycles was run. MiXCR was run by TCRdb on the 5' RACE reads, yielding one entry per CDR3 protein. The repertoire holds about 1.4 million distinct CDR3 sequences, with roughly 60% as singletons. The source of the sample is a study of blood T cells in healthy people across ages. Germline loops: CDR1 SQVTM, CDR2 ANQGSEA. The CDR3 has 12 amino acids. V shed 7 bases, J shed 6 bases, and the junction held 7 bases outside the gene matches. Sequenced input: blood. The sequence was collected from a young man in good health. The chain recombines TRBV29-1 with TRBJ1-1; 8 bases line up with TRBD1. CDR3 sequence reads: CSATSGGSEAFF. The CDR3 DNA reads TGCAGCGCCACCTCAGGGGGCTCTGAAGCTTTCTTT.